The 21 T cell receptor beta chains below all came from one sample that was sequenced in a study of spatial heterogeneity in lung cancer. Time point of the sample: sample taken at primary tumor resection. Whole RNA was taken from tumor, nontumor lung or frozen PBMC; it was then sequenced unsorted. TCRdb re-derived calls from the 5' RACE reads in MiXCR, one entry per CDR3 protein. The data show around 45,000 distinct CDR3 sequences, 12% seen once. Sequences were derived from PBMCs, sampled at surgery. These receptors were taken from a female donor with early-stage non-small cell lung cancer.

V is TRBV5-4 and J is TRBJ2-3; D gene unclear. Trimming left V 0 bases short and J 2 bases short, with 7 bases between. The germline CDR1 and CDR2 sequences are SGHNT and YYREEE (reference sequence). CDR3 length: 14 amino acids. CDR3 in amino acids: CASSLAPNTDTQYF. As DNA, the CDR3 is TGTGCCAGCAGCTTGGCCCCCAACACAGATACGCAGTATTTT.

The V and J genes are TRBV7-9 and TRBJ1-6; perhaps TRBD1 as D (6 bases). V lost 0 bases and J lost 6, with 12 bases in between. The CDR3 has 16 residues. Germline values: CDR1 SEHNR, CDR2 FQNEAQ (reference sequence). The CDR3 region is CASSLAGGQSNSPLHF. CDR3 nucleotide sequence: TGTGCCAGCAGCTTAGCGGGGGGCCAGAGTAATTCACCCCTCCACTTT.

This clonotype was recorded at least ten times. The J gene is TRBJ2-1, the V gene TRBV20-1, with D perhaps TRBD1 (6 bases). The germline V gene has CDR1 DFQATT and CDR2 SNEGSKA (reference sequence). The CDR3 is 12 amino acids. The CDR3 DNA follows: TGCAGGGTGGACAGCCTCTACAATGAGCAGTTCTTC. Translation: CRVDSLYNEQFF.

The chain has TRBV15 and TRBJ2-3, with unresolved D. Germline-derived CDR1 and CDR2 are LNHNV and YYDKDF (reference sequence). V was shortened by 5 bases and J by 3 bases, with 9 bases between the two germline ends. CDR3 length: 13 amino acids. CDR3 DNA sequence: TGTGCCACCAGCCCGACAAGAACAGATACGCAGTATTTT. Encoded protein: CATSPTRTDTQYF. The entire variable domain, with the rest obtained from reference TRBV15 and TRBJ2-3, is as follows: DAMVIQNPRYQVTQFGKPVTLSCSQTLNHNVMYWYQQKSSQAPKLLFHYYDKDFNNEADTPDNFQSRRPNTSFCFLDIRSPGLGDTAMYLCATSPTRTDTQYFGPGTRLTVL.

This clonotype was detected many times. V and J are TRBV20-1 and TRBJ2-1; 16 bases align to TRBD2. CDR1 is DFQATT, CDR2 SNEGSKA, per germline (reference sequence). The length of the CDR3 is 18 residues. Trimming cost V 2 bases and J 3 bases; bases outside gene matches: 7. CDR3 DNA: TGCAGTGCTAGATACGGGACTAGCGGGGGGGCCATCTACAATGAGCAGTTCTTC. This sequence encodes CSARYGTSGGAIYNEQFF.

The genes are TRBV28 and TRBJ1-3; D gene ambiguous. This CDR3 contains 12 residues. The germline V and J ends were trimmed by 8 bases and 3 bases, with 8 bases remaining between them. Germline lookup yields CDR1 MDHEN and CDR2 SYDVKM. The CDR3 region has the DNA TGTGCCAGCTGCCGTAATGGAAACACCATATATTTT. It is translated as CASCRNGNTIYF.

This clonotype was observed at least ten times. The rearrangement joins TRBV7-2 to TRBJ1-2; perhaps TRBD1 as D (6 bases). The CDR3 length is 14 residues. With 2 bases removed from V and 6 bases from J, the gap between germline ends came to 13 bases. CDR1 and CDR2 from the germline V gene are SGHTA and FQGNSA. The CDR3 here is CASSLRGGGDGYTF. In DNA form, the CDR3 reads TGTGCCAGCAGCTTAAGGGGTGGGGGCGATGGCTACACCTTC.

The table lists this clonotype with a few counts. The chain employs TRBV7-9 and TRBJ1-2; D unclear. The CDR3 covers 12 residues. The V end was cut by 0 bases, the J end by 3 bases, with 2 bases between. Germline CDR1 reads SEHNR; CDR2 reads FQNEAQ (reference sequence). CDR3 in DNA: TGTGCCAGCAGCTTAGCTGACTATGGCTACACCTTC. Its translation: CASSLADYGYTF.

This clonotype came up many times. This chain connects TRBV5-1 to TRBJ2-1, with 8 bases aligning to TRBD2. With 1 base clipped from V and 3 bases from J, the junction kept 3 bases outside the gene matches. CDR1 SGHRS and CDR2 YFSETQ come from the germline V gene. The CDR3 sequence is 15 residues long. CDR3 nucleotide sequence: TGCGCCAGCAGCTTGTCCGCGGGGGGCTACAATGAGCAGTTCTTC. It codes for CASSLSAGGYNEQFF. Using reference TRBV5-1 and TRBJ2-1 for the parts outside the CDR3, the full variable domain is KAGVTQTPRYLIKTRGQQVTLSCSPISGHRSVSWYQQTPGQGLQFLFEYFSETQRNKGNFPGRFSGRQFSNSRSEMNVSTLELGDSALYLCASSLSAGGYNEQFFGPGTRLTVL.

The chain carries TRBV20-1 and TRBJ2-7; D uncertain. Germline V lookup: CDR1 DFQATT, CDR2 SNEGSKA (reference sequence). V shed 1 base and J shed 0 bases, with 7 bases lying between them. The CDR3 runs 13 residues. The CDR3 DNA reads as TGCAGTGCTAGAGTCAGGAGCTCCTACGAGCAGTACTTC. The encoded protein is CSARVRSSYEQYF.

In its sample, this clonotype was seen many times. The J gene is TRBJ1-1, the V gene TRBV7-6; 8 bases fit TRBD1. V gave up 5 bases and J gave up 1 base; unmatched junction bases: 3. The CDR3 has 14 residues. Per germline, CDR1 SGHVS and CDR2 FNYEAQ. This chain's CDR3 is CASSPGQENTEAFF. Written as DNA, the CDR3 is TGTGCCAGCAGCCCGGGACAGGAGAACACTGAAGCTTTCTTT.

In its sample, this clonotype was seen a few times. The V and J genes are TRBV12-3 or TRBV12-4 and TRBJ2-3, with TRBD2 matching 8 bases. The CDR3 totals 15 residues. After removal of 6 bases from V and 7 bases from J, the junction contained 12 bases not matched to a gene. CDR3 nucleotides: TGTGCCAGCAGATCCCCGGGACTAGTTCTCCATACGCAGTATTTT. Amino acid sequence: CASRSPGLVLHTQYF.

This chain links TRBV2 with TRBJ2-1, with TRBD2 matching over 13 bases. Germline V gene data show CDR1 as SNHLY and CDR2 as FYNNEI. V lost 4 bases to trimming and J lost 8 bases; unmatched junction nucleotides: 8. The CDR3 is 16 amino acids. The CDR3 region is CASSAALAGGLYEQFF. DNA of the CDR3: TGTGCCAGCAGTGCAGCACTAGCGGGGGGGTTGTATGAGCAGTTCTTC.

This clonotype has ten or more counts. The CDR3 loop is CASRKDSPYNSPLHF. CDR3 DNA: TGTGCCAGCAGAAAGGACAGCCCTTATAATTCACCCCTCCACTTT. V gene TRBV6-2 or TRBV6-3 combines with J gene TRBJ1-6; tentatively, D is TRBD1 (6 bases). Germline CDR1 and CDR2: MNHEY and SVGEGT. Trimming took off 6 bases at V and 4 bases at J, with 13 bases between the two ends. The length of the CDR3 is 15 residues.

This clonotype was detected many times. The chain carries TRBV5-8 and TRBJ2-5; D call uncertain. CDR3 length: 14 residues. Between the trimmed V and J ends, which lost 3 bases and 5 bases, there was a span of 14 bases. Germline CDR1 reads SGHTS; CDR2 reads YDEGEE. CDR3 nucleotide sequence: TGTGCCAGCAGCTCCGAAGTTTTCCAGGAGACCCAGTACTTC. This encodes CASSSEVFQETQYF.

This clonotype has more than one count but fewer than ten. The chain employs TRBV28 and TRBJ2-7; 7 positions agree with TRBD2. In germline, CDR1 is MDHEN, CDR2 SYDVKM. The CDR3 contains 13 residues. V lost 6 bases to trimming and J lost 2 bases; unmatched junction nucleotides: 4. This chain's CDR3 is CASSETSPYEQYF. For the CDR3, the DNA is TGTGCCAGCAGCGAGACTAGCCCCTACGAGCAGTACTTC. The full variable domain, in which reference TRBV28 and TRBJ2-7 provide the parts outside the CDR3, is DVKVTQSSRYLVKRTGEKVFLECVQDMDHENMFWYRQDPGLGLRLIYFSYDVKMKEKGDIPEGYSVSREKKERFSLILESASTNQTSMYLCASSETSPYEQYFGPGTRLTVT.

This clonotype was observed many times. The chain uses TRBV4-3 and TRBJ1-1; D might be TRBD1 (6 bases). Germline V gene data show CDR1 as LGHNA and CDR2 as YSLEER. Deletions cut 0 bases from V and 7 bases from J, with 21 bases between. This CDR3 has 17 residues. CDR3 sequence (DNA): TGCGCCAGCAGCCAAGATCCCTGGGCGGGGGCGAAGGGTGAAGCTTTCTTT. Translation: CASSQDPWAGAKGEAFF.

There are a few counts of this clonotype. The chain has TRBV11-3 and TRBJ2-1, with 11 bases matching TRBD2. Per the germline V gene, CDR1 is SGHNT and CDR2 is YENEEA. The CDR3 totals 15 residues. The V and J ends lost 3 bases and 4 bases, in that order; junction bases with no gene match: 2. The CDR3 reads CASSLTSGAYNEQFF. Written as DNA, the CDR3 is TGTGCCAGCAGCTTGACTAGCGGGGCTTACAATGAGCAGTTCTTC.

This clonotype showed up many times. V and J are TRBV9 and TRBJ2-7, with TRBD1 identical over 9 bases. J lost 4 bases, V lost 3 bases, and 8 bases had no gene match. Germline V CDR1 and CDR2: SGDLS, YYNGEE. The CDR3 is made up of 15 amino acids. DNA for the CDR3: TGTGCCAGCAGCGACCGGACAGGGGCGTATTACGAGCAGTACTTC. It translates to CASSDRTGAYYEQYF.

CDR3 region: CASSQDRRHGYTF. For the CDR3, the DNA is TGTGCCAGCAGCCAGGACCGGCGGCATGGCTACACCTTC. The chain has TRBV3-1 and TRBJ1-2; D not resolved. The germline V gene has CDR1 LGHDT and CDR2 YNNKEL (reference sequence). V was clipped by 3 bases and J by 6 bases, with 11 bases between them. This CDR3 is 13 amino acids long.

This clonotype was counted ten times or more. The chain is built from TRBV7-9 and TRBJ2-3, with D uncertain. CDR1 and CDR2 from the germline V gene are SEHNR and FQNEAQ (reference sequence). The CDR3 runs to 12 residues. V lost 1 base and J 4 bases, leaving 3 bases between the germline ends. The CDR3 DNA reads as TGTGCCAGCAGCTTAGTGGCAGATACGCAGTATTTT. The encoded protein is CASSLVADTQYF.